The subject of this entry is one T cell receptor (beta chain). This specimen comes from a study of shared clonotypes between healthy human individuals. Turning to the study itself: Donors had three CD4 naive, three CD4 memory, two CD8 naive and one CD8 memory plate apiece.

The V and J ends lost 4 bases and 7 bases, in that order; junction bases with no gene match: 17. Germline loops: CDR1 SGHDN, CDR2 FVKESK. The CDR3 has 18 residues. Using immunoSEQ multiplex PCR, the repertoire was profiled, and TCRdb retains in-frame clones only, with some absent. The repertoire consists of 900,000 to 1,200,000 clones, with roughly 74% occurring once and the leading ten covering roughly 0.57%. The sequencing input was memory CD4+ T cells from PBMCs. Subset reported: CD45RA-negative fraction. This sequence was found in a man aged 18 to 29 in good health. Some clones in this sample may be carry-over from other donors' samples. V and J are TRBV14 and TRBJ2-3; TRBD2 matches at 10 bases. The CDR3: CASSLVRGSGRKQYTQYF. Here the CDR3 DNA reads TGTGCCAGCAGCCTAGTCCGAGGTAGCGGGAGGAAACAATATACGCAGTATTTT.